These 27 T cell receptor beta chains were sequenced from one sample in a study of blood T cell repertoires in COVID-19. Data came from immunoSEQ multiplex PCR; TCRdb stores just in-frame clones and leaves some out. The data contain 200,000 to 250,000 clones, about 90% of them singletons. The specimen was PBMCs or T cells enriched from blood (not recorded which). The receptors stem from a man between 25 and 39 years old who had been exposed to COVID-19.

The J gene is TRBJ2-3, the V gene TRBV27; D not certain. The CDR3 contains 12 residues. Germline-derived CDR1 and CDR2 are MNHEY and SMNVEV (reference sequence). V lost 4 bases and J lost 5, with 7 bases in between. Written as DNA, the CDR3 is TGTGCCAGCAGTTCAATCGGAGATACGCAGTATTTT. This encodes CASSSIGDTQYF.

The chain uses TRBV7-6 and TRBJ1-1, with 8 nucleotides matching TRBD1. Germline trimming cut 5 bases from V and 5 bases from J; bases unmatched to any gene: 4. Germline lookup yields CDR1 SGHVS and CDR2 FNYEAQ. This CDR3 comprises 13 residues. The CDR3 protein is CASSLTGVTEAFF. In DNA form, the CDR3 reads TGTGCCAGCAGCCTGACAGGGGTGACTGAAGCTTTCTTT.

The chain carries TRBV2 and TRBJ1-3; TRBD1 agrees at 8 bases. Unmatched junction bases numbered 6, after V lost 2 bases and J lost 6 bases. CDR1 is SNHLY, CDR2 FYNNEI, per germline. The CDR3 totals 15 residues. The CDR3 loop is CASSETGQGLNTIYF. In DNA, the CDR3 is TGTGCCAGCAGTGAAACTGGACAGGGTCTAAACACCATATATTTT.

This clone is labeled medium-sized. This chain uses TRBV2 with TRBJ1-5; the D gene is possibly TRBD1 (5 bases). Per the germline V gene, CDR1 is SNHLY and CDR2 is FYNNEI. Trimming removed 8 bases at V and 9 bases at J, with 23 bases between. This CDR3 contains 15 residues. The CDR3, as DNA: TGTGCCAGCCGTAGGGACGGGTTCCTGGGAGGGCCCCAGCATTTT. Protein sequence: CASRRDGFLGGPQHF.

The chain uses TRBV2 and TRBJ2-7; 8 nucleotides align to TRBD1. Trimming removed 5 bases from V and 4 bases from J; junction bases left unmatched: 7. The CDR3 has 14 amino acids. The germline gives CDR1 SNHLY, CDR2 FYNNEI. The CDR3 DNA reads TGTGCCAGCAGTTCACGGACAGGGCTTTACGAGCAGTACTTC. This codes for CASSSRTGLYEQYF.

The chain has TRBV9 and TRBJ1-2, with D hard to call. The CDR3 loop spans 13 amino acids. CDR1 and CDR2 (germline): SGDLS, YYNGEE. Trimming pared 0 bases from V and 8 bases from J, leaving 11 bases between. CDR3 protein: CASSVEEGGGYTF. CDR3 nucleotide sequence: TGTGCCAGCAGCGTAGAAGAGGGAGGCGGCTACACCTTC.

The DNA for the CDR3 is TGTGCCAGCAGCAAAAGACTAGTCAATGAGCAGTTCTTC. This encodes CASSKRLVNEQFF. This chain links TRBV5-5 with TRBJ2-1; D may be TRBD2 (6 bases). CDR1 SGHKS and CDR2 YYEKEE come from the germline V gene (reference sequence). This CDR3 contains 13 residues. V lost 4 bases and J lost 6, with 11 bases in between.

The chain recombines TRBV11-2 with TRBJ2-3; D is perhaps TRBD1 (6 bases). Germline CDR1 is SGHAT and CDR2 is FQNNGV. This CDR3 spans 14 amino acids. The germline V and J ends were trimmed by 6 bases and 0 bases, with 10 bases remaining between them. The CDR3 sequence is CASRGQISTDTQYF. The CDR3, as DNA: TGTGCCAGCAGAGGACAGATTAGCACAGATACGCAGTATTTT. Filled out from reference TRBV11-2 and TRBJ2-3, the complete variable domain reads EAGVAQSPRYKIIEKRQSVAFWCNPISGHATLYWYQQILGQGPKLLIQFQNNGVVDDSQLPKDRFSAERLKGVDSTLKIQPAKLEDSAVYLCASRGQISTDTQYFGPGTRLTVL.

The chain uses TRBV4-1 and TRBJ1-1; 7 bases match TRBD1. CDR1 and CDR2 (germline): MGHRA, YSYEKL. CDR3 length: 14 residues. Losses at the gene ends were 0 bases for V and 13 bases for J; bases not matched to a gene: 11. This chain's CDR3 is CASSQERTGQVVFF. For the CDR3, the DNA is TGCGCCAGCAGCCAAGAGAGGACAGGCCAAGTGGTTTTCTTT.

The CDR3 sequence: CASRRGGYQETQYF. CDR3 DNA sequence: TGTGCCAGTAGACGTGGCGGGTACCAAGAGACCCAGTACTTC. The rearrangement joins TRBV19 to TRBJ2-5; D possibly corresponds to TRBD2 (5 bases). Germline V gives CDR1 LNHDA, CDR2 SQIVND (reference sequence). V lost 6 bases and J 0 bases, leaving 11 bases between the germline ends. The CDR3 has 14 residues.

The CDR3 bases are TGTGCCAGCAGTTACTCCTCGAGTGGCTACACCTTC. Protein: CASSYSSSGYTF. This chain connects TRBV6-2 or TRBV6-3 to TRBJ1-2; no clear D gene. The V gene lost 0 bases and the J gene lost 7 bases, with 6 bases spanning the gap. CDR1 and CDR2 (germline): MNHEY, SVGEGT. The length of the CDR3 is 12 residues.

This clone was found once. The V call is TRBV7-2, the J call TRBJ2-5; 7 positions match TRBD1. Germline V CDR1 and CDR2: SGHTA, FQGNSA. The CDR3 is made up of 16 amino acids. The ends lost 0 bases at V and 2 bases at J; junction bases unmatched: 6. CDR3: CASSLALGTAQETQYF. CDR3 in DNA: TGTGCCAGCAGCTTAGCCCTAGGGACAGCTCAAGAGACCCAGTACTTC.

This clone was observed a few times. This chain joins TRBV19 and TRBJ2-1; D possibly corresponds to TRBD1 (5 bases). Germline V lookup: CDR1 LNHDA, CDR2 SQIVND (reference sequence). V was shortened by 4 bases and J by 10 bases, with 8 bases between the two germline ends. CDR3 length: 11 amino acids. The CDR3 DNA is TGTGCCAGTAGTACTGGGGCGGAGCAGTTCTTC. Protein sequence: CASSTGAEQFF.

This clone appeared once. The CDR3 sequence is CASSHRQERAFF. As DNA, the CDR3 is TGTGCCAGCAGCCATAGACAGGAGCGGGCTTTCTTT. The chain joins TRBV14 to TRBJ1-1; weak D call: TRBD1 (6 bases). V was pared by 3 bases and J by 11 bases, with 13 bases between. The CDR3 has 12 residues. CDR1 and CDR2 from the germline V gene are SGHDN and FVKESK.

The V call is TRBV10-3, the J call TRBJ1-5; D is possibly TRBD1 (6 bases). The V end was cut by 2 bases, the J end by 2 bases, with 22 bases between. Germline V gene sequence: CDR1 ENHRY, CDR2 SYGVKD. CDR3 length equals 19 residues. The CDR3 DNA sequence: TGTGCCATCAGTGAGCCACCCTTAGGGGGGGGCGCGGGCAATCAGCCCCAGCATTTT. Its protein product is CAISEPPLGGGAGNQPQHF.

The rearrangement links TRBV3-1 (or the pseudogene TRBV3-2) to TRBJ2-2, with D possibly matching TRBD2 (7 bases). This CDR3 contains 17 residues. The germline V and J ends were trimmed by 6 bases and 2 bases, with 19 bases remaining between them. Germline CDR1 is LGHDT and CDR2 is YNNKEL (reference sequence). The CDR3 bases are TGTGCCAGCAGTCTTCGAGGCGGGGGCAGTAACACCGGGGAGCTGTTTTTT. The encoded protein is CASSLRGGGSNTGELFF.

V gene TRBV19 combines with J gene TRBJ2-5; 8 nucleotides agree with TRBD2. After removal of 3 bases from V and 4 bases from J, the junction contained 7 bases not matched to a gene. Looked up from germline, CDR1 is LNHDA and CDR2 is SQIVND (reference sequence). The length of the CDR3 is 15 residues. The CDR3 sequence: CASSIARGGIETQYF. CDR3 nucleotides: TGTGCCAGTAGTATTGCCCGGGGGGGGATAGAGACCCAGTACTTC.

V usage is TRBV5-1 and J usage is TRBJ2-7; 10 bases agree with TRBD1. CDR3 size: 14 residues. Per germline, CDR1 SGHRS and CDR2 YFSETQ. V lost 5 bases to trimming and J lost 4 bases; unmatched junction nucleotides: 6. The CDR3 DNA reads TGCGCCAGCAGACCCGGACAGGGGGATTACGAGCAGTACTTC. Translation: CASRPGQGDYEQYF.

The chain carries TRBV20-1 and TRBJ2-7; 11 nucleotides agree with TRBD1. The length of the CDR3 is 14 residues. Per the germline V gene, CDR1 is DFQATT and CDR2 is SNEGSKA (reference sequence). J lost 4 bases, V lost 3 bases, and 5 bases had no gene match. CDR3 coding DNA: TGCAGTGCTAGTCTGGGACAGGGGGTTTACGAGCAGTACTTC. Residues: CSASLGQGVYEQYF.

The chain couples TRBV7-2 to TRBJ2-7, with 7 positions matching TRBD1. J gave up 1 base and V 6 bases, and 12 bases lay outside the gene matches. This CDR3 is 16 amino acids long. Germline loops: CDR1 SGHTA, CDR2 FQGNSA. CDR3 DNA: TGTGCCAGCAGTTACCCCGGGACAGACGCTTCCTACGAGCAGTACTTC. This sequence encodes CASSYPGTDASYEQYF.

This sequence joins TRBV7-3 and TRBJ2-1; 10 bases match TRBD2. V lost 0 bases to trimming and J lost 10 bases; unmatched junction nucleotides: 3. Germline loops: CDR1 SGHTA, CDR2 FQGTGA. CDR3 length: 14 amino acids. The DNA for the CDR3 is TGTGCCAGCAGCTTAACTAGCGGGGGGCCGGAGCAGTTCTTC. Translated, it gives CASSLTSGGPEQFF. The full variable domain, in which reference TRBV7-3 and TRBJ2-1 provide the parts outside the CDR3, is GAGVSQTPSNKVTEKGKYVELRCDPISGHTALYWYRQSLGQGPEFLIYFQGTGAADDSGLPNDRFFAVRPEGSVSTLKIQRTERGDSAVYLCASSLTSGGPEQFFGPGTRLTVL.

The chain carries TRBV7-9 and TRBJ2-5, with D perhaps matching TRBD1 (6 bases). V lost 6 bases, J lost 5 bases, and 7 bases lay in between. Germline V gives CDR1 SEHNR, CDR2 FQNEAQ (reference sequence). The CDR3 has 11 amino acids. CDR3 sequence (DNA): TGTGCCAGCAGGAGGGGGGAGACCCAGTACTTC. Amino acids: CASRRGETQYF.

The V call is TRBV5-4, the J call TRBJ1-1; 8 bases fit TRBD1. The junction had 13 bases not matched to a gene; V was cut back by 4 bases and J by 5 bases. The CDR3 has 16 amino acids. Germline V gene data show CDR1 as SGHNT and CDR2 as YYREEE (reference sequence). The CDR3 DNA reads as TGTGCCAGCAGCCCCCGGTCAGGGGGCGGTGGTACTGAAGCTTTCTTT. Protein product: CASSPRSGGGGTEAFF.

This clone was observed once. CDR3 sequence: CASSLAYSYQPQHF. CDR3 DNA: TGTGCCAGCAGCTTAGCTTACAGTTATCAGCCCCAGCATTTT. The chain carries TRBV7-8 and TRBJ1-5; no definite D call. CDR1 and CDR2 from the germline V gene are SGHVS and FQNEAQ. The CDR3 is made up of 14 amino acids. V was cut by 0 bases and J by 5 bases, with 8 bases left in between.

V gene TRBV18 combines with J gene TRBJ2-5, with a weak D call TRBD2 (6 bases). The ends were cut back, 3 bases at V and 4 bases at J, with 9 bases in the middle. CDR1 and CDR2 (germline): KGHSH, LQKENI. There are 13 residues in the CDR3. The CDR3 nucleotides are TGTGCCAGCTCACCGGGGCGGGGAGAGACCCAGTACTTC. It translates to CASSPGRGETQYF.

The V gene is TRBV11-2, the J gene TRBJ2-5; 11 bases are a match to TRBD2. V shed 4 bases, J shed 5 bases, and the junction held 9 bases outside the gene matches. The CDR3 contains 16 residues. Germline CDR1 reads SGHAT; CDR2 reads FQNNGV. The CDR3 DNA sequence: TGTGCCAGCAGCTCCAGTAGCGGGGGGGCCGGTGAGACCCAGTACTTC. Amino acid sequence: CASSSSSGGAGETQYF.

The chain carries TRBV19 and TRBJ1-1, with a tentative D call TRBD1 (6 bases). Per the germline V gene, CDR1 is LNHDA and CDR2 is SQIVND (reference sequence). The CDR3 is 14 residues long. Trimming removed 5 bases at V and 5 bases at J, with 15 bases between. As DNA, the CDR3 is TGTGCCAGTAGTTCCAGGGGAAGGAGGACTGAAGCTTTCTTT. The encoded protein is CASSSRGRRTEAFF.